One sample yielded the 28 T cell receptor beta chains listed below, sequenced in a study of response to subunit inactivated influenza vaccine listed by TCRdb under 2018. The library was made by RT-PCR. Sequencing took place on an Illumina HiSeq 2500. Clones were called with MiXCR by TCRdb after fastp trimmed the public reads at Q25, and only in-frame beta chains were retained. Every distinct CDR3 protein forms one entry, paired with its most common genes and DNA. Present in this sample are 500,000 to 550,000 distinct CDR3 sequences, 6% to 9% of which were seen just once. The ten top clones hold roughly 13% of the sample. The sample here was PBMCs from blood, taken less than 30 months after vaccination. These receptors originate from a man between 50 and 69 years old who received an inactivated influenza vaccine. Donor details come from another sample of the same person, matched by shared clones.

The chain employs TRBV4-1 and TRBJ2-4; D gene ambiguous. The CDR3 loop spans 15 amino acids. V was cut by 3 bases and J by 0 bases, with 9 bases left in between. Germline V lookup: CDR1 MGHRA, CDR2 YSYEKL. The CDR3 DNA is TGCGCCAGCAGCCATTTACCAATAGCCAAAAACATTCAGTACTTC. Amino acid sequence: CASSHLPIAKNIQYF.

This clonotype was counted only a few times. The chain links TRBV19 to TRBJ2-3; D is ambiguous. Germline V CDR1 and CDR2: LNHDA, SQIVND (reference sequence). The CDR3 sequence is 13 residues long. With 3 bases removed from V and 4 bases from J, the gap between germline ends came to 8 bases. DNA for the CDR3: TGTGCCAGTAGTATTTCGAACCCAGATACGCAGTATTTT. It encodes CASSISNPDTQYF. Drawing the rest from reference TRBV19 and TRBJ2-3, the complete variable domain is DGGITQSPKYLFRKEGQNVTLSCEQNLNHDAMYWYRQDPGQGLRLIYYSQIVNDFQKGDIAEGYSVSREKKESFPLTVTSAQKNPTAFYLCASSISNPDTQYFGPGTRLTVL.

J is TRBJ2-4 and V is TRBV6-1, with D maybe TRBD2 (6 bases). The length of the CDR3 is 15 residues. With 8 bases removed from V and 8 bases from J, the gap between germline ends came to 22 bases. CDR1 and CDR2 (germline): MNHNS, SASEGT. The chain's CDR3 is CASGRSGTGRYIQYF. In DNA, the CDR3 is TGTGCCAGCGGGAGGTCCGGGACGGGTCGGTACATTCAGTACTTC.

This clonotype was seen only a few times. The chain links TRBV20-1 to TRBJ2-7; TRBD1 matches at 11 bases. Germline V gene lookup returns CDR1 DFQATT and CDR2 SNEGSKA (reference sequence). The CDR3 extends over 14 amino acids. V shed 5 bases, J shed 2 bases, and the junction held 5 bases outside the gene matches. The CDR3: CSAVRTGGTYEQYF. The CDR3 DNA is TGCAGTGCTGTTCGGACAGGGGGCACCTACGAGCAGTACTTC.

This clonotype was counted ten times or more. This chain joins TRBV6-5 and TRBJ2-2; D is undetermined. The CDR3 runs 16 residues. The V end lost 0 bases, the J end lost 3 bases, and 11 bases lay between the germline ends. Looked up from germline, CDR1 is MNHEY and CDR2 is SVGAGI. The CDR3 DNA reads as TGTGCCAGCAGTTACTCGATTTGGGCGGACACCGGGGAGCTGTTTTTT. It encodes CASSYSIWADTGELFF.

The chain joins TRBV20-1 to TRBJ1-1; D is possibly TRBD1 (5 bases). Per germline, CDR1 DFQATT and CDR2 SNEGSKA (reference sequence). V lost 6 bases to trimming and J lost 1 base, with 18 bases between them. CDR3 length equals 15 residues. CDR3 protein: CSAFQPGLGNTEAFF. CDR3 DNA sequence: TGCAGTGCATTTCAGCCGGGGCTGGGGAACACTGAAGCTTTCTTT.

This clonotype was seen more than once but under ten times. The chain links TRBV11-2 to TRBJ1-4; D perhaps matches TRBD1 (6 bases). Germline CDR1 reads SGHAT; CDR2 reads FQNNGV. There are 16 residues in the CDR3. Trimming pared 1 base from V and 8 bases from J, leaving 17 bases between. The CDR3 DNA reads TGTGCCAGCAGCTTAGCAAGCGCGGGGGCAGGGGAAAAACTGTTTTTT. Protein sequence: CASSLASAGAGEKLFF.

This rearrangement joins TRBV10-2 to TRBJ1-6; TRBD1 agrees at 8 bases. Germline loops: CDR1 WSHSY, CDR2 SAAADI. This CDR3 has 14 amino acids. The trim removed 6 bases at V and 7 bases at J, leaving 5 bases unmatched. The DNA for the CDR3 is TGCGCCAGCAGACTCACAGGGGGGAATTCACCCCTCCACTTT. Encoded protein: CASRLTGGNSPLHF.

This clonotype was counted many times. CDR3 DNA sequence: TGTGCCAGCTCACCCGATGGGGAGACCCAGTACTTC. This encodes CASSPDGETQYF. The chain uses TRBV18 and TRBJ2-5; the D is unclear. The CDR3 loop spans 12 amino acids. Trimming stripped 3 bases from V and 5 bases from J, with 7 bases between. Looked up from germline, CDR1 is KGHSH and CDR2 is LQKENI.

This clonotype was observed a handful of times. The gene calls are TRBV7-8 and TRBJ2-2; no clear D gene. Trimming removed 4 bases from V and 6 bases from J, with 6 bases in between. This CDR3 comprises 12 residues. The germline gives CDR1 SGHVS, CDR2 FQNEAQ. The CDR3 is CASSYHSGELFF. The CDR3 nucleotides are TGTGCCAGCAGCTATCACTCCGGGGAGCTGTTTTTT. Filled out from reference TRBV7-8 and TRBJ2-2, the complete variable domain reads GAGVSQSPRYKVAKRGQDVALRCDPISGHVSLFWYQQALGQGPEFLTYFQNEAQLDKSGLPSDRFFAERPEGSVSTLKIQRTQQEDSAVYLCASSYHSGELFFGEGSRLTVL.

The chain uses TRBV4-1 and TRBJ2-3; 7 nucleotides agree with TRBD2. CDR1 is MGHRA and CDR2 is YSYEKL in the germline V gene. The V and J ends lost 5 bases and 0 bases, in that order; junction bases with no gene match: 8. The CDR3 is made up of 16 amino acids. CDR3: CASSGPSGVSTDTQYF. Written as DNA, the CDR3 is TGCGCCAGCAGCGGACCTAGCGGAGTTAGCACAGATACGCAGTATTTT.

In its sample, this clonotype was seen a few times. The chain combines TRBV2 with TRBJ1-1, with 8 bases lining up with TRBD1. The CDR3 covers 15 residues. V gave up 4 bases and J gave up 1 base; unmatched junction bases: 5. Germline V gene data show CDR1 as SNHLY and CDR2 as FYNNEI. CDR3 sequence reads: CASSAGGLTNTEAFF. CDR3 coding DNA: TGTGCCAGCAGTGCAGGGGGCTTAACGAACACTGAAGCTTTCTTT.

This chain joins TRBV18 and TRBJ1-5; D is uncertain. Looked up from germline, CDR1 is KGHSH and CDR2 is LQKENI. The V and J ends lost 1 base and 5 bases respectively, with 9 bases between them. This CDR3 has 14 residues. For the CDR3, the DNA is TGTGCCAGCTCACCACAGGCGACCGATCAGCCCCAGCATTTT. Translated, it gives CASSPQATDQPQHF. Filled out from reference TRBV18 and TRBJ1-5, the complete variable domain reads NAGVMQNPRHLVRRRGQEARLRCSPMKGHSHVYWYRQLPEEGLKFMVYLQKENIIDESGMPKERFSAEFPKEGPSILRIQQVVRGDSAAYFCASSPQATDQPQHFGDGTRLSIL.

The rearrangement joins TRBV6-2 or TRBV6-3 to TRBJ2-1; 10 bases fit TRBD1. The CDR3 loop spans 13 amino acids. Germline trimming cut 7 bases from V and 7 bases from J; bases unmatched to any gene: 4. Germline V gene lookup returns CDR1 MNHEY and CDR2 SVGEGT. Here the CDR3 reads CASKTGGWNEQFF. In DNA form, the CDR3 reads TGTGCCAGCAAGACAGGGGGCTGGAATGAGCAGTTCTTC.

In this sample, this clonotype turned up many times. The V gene is TRBV3-1, the J gene TRBJ2-1; no definite D call. Germline V gene data show CDR1 as LGHDT and CDR2 as YNNKEL (reference sequence). The V gene lost 1 base and the J gene lost 15 bases, with 16 bases spanning the gap. CDR3 size: 13 residues. The DNA of the CDR3 is TGTGCCAGCAGCCAAGGCACAGCCGCCTCGTCGTTCTTC. It yields the protein CASSQGTAASSFF.

V is TRBV4-2 and J is TRBJ2-2; 9 bases are shared with TRBD2. The CDR3 spans 17 residues. Germline trimming cut 3 bases from V and 0 bases from J; bases unmatched to any gene: 5. Germline assignment: CDR1 LGHNA and CDR2 YNFKEQ. The CDR3 loop is CASSQEAGGPNTGELFF. CDR3 nucleotide sequence: TGTGCCAGCAGCCAGGAAGCGGGAGGACCGAACACCGGGGAGCTGTTTTTT.

The rearrangement uses TRBV6-1 and TRBJ2-1, with 8 bases that match TRBD2. From germline, CDR1 is MNHNS and CDR2 SASEGT. The CDR3 has 14 amino acids. V lost 7 bases to trimming and J lost 4 bases; unmatched junction nucleotides: 6. CDR3 in amino acids: CASMGLAGYNEQFF. Written as DNA, the CDR3 is TGTGCCAGCATGGGTTTAGCGGGGTACAATGAGCAGTTCTTC.

This clonotype was seen at least ten times. The V call is TRBV20-1, the J call TRBJ2-5, with 13 bases fitting TRBD2. V shed 5 bases, J shed 4 bases, and the junction held 7 bases outside the gene matches. Germline CDR1 and CDR2: DFQATT and SNEGSKA (reference sequence). This CDR3 has 15 residues. The CDR3 is CSAATSGGAGETQYF. Written as DNA, the CDR3 is TGCAGTGCTGCCACTAGCGGGGGGGCCGGAGAGACCCAGTACTTC.

The chain recombines TRBV2 with TRBJ2-2, with D possibly matching TRBD2 (5 bases). Germline CDR1 reads SNHLY; CDR2 reads FYNNEI. The CDR3 runs 15 residues. Trimming stripped 6 bases from V and 4 bases from J, with 15 bases between. CDR3 bases: TGTGCCAGCAGGAGCCGGGGATCGGGCACCGGGGAGCTGTTTTTT. Encoded protein: CASRSRGSGTGELFF. Looking up the rest from reference TRBV2 and TRBJ2-2 gives the full variable domain: EPEVTQTPSHQVTQMGQEVILRCVPISNHLYFYWYRQILGQKVEFLVSFYNNEISEKSEIFDDQFSVERPDGSNFTLKIRSTKLEDSAMYFCASRSRGSGTGELFFGEGSRLTVL.

V gene TRBV11-2 combines with J gene TRBJ2-6; D might be TRBD2 (6 bases). Germline-derived CDR1 and CDR2 are SGHAT and FQNNGV. V was clipped by 4 bases and J by 1 base, with 11 bases between them. The CDR3 is 16 amino acids. CDR3 amino acids: CASSSVGGSGANVLTF. The CDR3, as DNA: TGTGCCAGCAGCTCCGTGGGGGGATCTGGGGCCAACGTCCTGACTTTC. Together with reference TRBV11-2 and TRBJ2-6, the CDR3 gives the full variable domain: EAGVAQSPRYKIIEKRQSVAFWCNPISGHATLYWYQQILGQGPKLLIQFQNNGVVDDSQLPKDRFSAERLKGVDSTLKIQPAKLEDSAVYLCASSSVGGSGANVLTFGAGSRLTVL.

This clonotype was observed many times. The chain employs TRBV5-1 and TRBJ1-1, with D perhaps matching TRBD1 (5 bases). The CDR3 totals 13 residues. Looked up from germline, CDR1 is SGHRS and CDR2 is YFSETQ. V lost 5 bases and J 2 bases, leaving 10 bases between the germline ends. CDR3 coding DNA: TGCGCCAGCAGGGGTGGGGACAACACTGAAGCTTTCTTT. Its protein is CASRGGDNTEAFF.

This clonotype was detected only a few times. The rearrangement joins TRBV30 to TRBJ2-1, with TRBD1 identical over 7 bases. V lost 2 bases, J lost 3 bases, and 10 bases stayed unmatched. The V gene's germline CDR1 is GTSNPN and CDR2 SVGIG (reference sequence). The CDR3 is made up of 16 amino acids. The CDR3 DNA reads as TGTGCCTGGAGTACCGAGGGGGCATTTTTCTACAATGAGCAGTTCTTC. Translation: CAWSTEGAFFYNEQFF.

Only a few counts were recorded for this clonotype. V usage is TRBV15 and J usage is TRBJ2-7; the match to TRBD1 covers 8 bases. After removal of 7 bases from V and 2 bases from J, the junction contained 10 bases not matched to a gene. This CDR3 has 15 residues. From germline, CDR1 is LNHNV and CDR2 YYDKDF (reference sequence). The chain's CDR3 is CATKRWGQATYEQYF. The DNA for the CDR3 is TGTGCCACCAAGCGATGGGGACAGGCTACCTACGAGCAGTACTTC. The full variable domain, rest sourced from reference TRBV15 and TRBJ2-7, is DAMVIQNPRYQVTQFGKPVTLSCSQTLNHNVMYWYQQKSSQAPKLLFHYYDKDFNNEADTPDNFQSRRPNTSFCFLDIRSPGLGDTAMYLCATKRWGQATYEQYFGPGTRLTVT.

This clonotype occurred a few times. The CDR3 region has the DNA TGTGCCAGCAGCTTAGAAGAAAACACCGGGGAGCTGTTTTTT. This sequence encodes CASSLEENTGELFF. The V call is TRBV7-6, the J call TRBJ2-2; no definite D call. CDR3 length equals 14 residues. The V gene lost 1 base and the J gene lost 2 bases, with 5 bases spanning the gap. In germline, CDR1 is SGHVS, CDR2 FNYEAQ. Supplemented by reference TRBV7-6 and TRBJ2-2, the full variable domain reads GAGVSQSPRYKVTKRGQDVALRCDPISGHVSLYWYRQALGQGPEFLTYFNYEAQQDKSGLPNDRFSAERPEGSISTLTIQRTEQRDSAMYRCASSLEENTGELFFGEGSRLTVL.

CDR3 sequence reads: CASSGPGTSGLEQYF. The CDR3 region has the DNA TGTGCCAGCAGCGGTCCCGGGACTAGCGGACTGGAGCAGTACTTC. The rearrangement uses TRBV7-2 and TRBJ2-7, with 11 bases aligning to TRBD2. V was pared by 5 bases and J by 7 bases, with 10 bases of the junction left unmatched. The CDR3 has 15 residues. The germline CDR1 and CDR2 sequences are SGHTA and FQGNSA. Full variable domain (rest looked up from reference TRBV7-2 and TRBJ2-7): GAGVSQSPSNKVTEKGKDVELRCDPISGHTALYWYRQSLGQGLEFLIYFQGNSAPDKSGLPSDRFSAERTGGSVSTLTIQRTQQEDSAVYLCASSGPGTSGLEQYFGPGTRLTVT.

V gene TRBV2 combines with J gene TRBJ2-1, with TRBD1 matching 7 bases. There are 14 residues in the CDR3. The V and J ends lost 6 bases and 5 bases, in that order; junction bases with no gene match: 7. Germline assignment: CDR1 SNHLY and CDR2 FYNNEI. The CDR3 spells CASRLGTDNNEQFF. The DNA for the CDR3 is TGTGCCAGCAGGCTGGGGACAGATAACAATGAGCAGTTCTTC.

The rearrangement uses TRBV12-3 or TRBV12-4 and TRBJ2-5, with 9 bases lining up with TRBD1. CDR3 length equals 15 residues. V dropped 2 bases and J dropped 5; count of bases not matched to a gene: 6. The chain's CDR3 is CASSLTGTGTETQYF. CDR3 nucleotide sequence: TGTGCCAGCAGTTTAACCGGGACAGGGACGGAGACCCAGTACTTC.

Concerning this clonotype itself: A much more abundant neighbour one base away suggests this may be a read error. The chain is built from TRBV2 and TRBJ2-5; D is perhaps TRBD1 (6 bases). The V gene's germline CDR1 is SNHLY and CDR2 FYNNEI. This CDR3 region has 14 residues. V lost 10 bases, J lost 2 bases, and 17 bases lay in between. The CDR3 nucleotides are TGTGCCATCAGGAATGACAGGCTACAAGAGACCCAGTACTTC. The encoded protein is CAIRNDRLQETQYF.